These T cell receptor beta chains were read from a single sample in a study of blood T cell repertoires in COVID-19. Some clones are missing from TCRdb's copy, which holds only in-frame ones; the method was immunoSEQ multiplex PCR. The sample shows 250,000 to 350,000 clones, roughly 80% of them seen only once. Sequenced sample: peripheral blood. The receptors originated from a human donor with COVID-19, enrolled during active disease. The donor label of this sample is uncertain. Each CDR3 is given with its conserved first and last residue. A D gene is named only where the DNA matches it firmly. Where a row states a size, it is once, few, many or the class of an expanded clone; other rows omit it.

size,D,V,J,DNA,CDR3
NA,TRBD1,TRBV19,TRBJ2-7,TGTGCCAGTGGGGACAGGGACTACGAGCAGTACTTC,CASGDRDYEQYF
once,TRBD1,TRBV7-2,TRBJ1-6,TGTGCCAGCAGCGCTACAACAGGGGGCGCCACCTCACCCCTCCACTTT,CASSATTGGATSPLHF
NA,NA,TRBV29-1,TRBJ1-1,TGCAGCGTTGAAGAAACCAGGGTAAATTTTGCGAACACTGAAGCTTTCTTT,CSVEETRVNFANTEAFF
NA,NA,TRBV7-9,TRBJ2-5,TGTGCCAGCAGCTTAGAACAGGGTAGAGAGACCCAGTACTTC,CASSLEQGRETQYF
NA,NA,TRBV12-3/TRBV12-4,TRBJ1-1,TGTGCCAGCAGCAACAATCGCGGCTCTGAAGCTTTCTTT,CASSNNRGSEAFF
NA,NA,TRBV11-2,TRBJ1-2,TGTGCCAGCAGCTTAGGGCGGCGGAGTGGCTACACCTTC,CASSLGRRSGYTF
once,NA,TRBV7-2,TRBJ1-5,TGTGCCAGCAGCAACTCTGCTGTGGGGGGGTGGGGTCAGCCCCAGCATTTT,CASSNSAVGGWGQPQHF
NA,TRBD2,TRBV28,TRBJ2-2,TGTGCCAGCAGTCCCAGCGGGGACACCGGGGAGCTGTTTTTT,CASSPSGDTGELFF
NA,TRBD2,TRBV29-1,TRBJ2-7,TGCAGCGTTGACGCTAGCGGGAGCAATCACGAGCAGTACTTC,CSVDASGSNHEQYF
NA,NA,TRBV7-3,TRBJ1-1,TGTGCCAGCAGCCCCCTGGGCACGAACACTGAAGCTTTCTTT,CASSPLGTNTEAFF
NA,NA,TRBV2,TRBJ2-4,TGTGCCAGCAGTGTGACAGGTAGTGGCATTCAGTACTTC,CASSVTGSGIQYF
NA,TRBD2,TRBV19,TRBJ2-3,TGTGCCAGTAGTATTATAGCGGGGGGCGCTAGCACAGATACGCAGTATTTT,CASSIIAGGASTDTQYF
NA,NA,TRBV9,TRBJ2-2,TGTGCCAGCAGCGTAGACCCTAATTGGGACAAAAACACCGGGGAGCTGTTTTTT,CASSVDPNWDKNTGELFF
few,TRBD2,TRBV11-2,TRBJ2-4,TGTGCCAGCAGCTTAGATCGGGCTAGCGGGAGGGCTCGGAACATTCAGTACTTC,CASSLDRASGRARNIQYF
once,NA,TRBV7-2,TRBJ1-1,TGTGCCAGCAGATTTACAGGGTACACTGAAGCTTTCTTT,CASRFTGYTEAFF
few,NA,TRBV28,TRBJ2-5,TGTGCCAGCAGAGCCGGGCAGGGAGGAGAGACCCAGTACTTC,CASRAGQGGETQYF
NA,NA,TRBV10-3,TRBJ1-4,TGTGCCATCAGACAGACGAGTTCAACTAATGAAAAACTGTTTTTT,CAIRQTSSTNEKLFF
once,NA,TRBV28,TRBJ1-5,TGTGCCAGCAGTTTTGGGGGGGCGAATCAGCCCCAGCATTTT,CASSFGGANQPQHF
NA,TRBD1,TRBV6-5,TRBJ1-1,TGTGCCAGCAGTCGGGACAGCAACACTGAAGCTTTCTTT,CASSRDSNTEAFF
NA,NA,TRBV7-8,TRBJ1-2,TGTGCCAGCAGCCTTCTCGACAGGGGCTACACCTTC,CASSLLDRGYTF
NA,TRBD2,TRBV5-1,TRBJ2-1,TGCGCCAGCAGCGGAGCCTCTAGCGGGAGAACCTACAATGAGCAGTTCTTC,CASSGASSGRTYNEQFF
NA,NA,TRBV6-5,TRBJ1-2,TGTGCCAGCAGTTACTCGGAGGGGACCTATGGCTACACCTTC,CASSYSEGTYGYTF
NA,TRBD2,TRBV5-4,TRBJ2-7,TGTGCCAGCAGCTACAGGACTAGCGGGAGCCACGAGCAGTACTTC,CASSYRTSGSHEQYF
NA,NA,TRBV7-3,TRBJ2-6,TGTGCCAGCAGCTCGACGGAGACTGGGGCCAACGTCCTGACTTTC,CASSSTETGANVLTF
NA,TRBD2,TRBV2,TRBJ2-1,TGTGCCAGCAGTGATTCGCTAGCGGTTATTCCTGAGCAGTTCTTC,CASSDSLAVIPEQFF
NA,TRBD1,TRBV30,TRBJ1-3,TGTGCCTGGAGTGTAACAGGGGGCGCGGAAAACACCATATATTTT,CAWSVTGGAENTIYF
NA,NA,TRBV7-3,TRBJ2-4,TGTGCCAGCAGTCTGGGACCACAGGGAAACATTCAGTACTTC,CASSLGPQGNIQYF
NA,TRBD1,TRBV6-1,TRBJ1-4,TGTGCCAGCAGTGAGGGACAGTTTAATGAAAAACTGTTTTTT,CASSEGQFNEKLFF
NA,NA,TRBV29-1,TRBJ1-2,TGCAGCGTTGGAGGGAGTGGGACTAACTATGGCTACACCTTC,CSVGGSGTNYGYTF
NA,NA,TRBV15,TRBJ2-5,TGTGCCACCAGCAGAGGGAGCGAGACCCAGTACTTC,CATSRGSETQYF
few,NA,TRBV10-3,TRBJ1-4,TGTGCCACCAGCGACGGAGCCAGGGCTAATGAAAAACTGTTTTTT,CATSDGARANEKLFF
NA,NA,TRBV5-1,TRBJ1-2,TGCGCCAGCAGACCGCAGGACTACTATGGCTACACCTTC,CASRPQDYYGYTF
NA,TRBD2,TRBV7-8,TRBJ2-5,TGTGCCAGCAGCTTATGGAGCGGGGGAATACAAGAGACCCAGTACTTC,CASSLWSGGIQETQYF
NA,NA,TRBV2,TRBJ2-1,TGTGCCAGCAATGGGGGGAGTTCCGTCAATGAGCAGTTCTTC,CASNGGSSVNEQFF
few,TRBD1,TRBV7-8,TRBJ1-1,TGTGCCAGCAGCCTCCGGACAGGGAGCACTGAAGCTTTCTTT,CASSLRTGSTEAFF
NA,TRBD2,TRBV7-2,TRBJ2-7,TGTGCCAGCAGCTTAGGTGCGGGGGGTTCCTACGAGCAGTACTTC,CASSLGAGGSYEQYF
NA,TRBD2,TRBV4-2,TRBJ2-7,TGTGCCAGCAGCCATGAGACTAGCGGGAGGCCCTACGAGCAGTACTTC,CASSHETSGRPYEQYF
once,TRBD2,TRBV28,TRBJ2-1,TGTGCCAGCAGCTTCTTCTTGCGGGGGCTAGCGGGCGGTTACAATGAGCAGTTCTTC,CASSFFLRGLAGGYNEQFF
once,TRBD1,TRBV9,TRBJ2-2,TGTGCCAGCAGCCGGACAGGACCCACCGGGGAGCTGTTTTTT,CASSRTGPTGELFF
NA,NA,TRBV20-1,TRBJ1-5,TGCAGTGCTAGTTTCCCCGAGGGCAATCAGCCCCAGCATTTT,CSASFPEGNQPQHF
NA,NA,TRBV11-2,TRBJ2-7,TGTGCCAGCAGCTCAATCCAGTGGAGGACCTACGAGCAGTACTTC,CASSSIQWRTYEQYF
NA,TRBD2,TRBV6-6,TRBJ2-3,TGTGCCAGCAGTTACCGGGGGACTAGGGGAGTGGATACGCAGTATTTT,CASSYRGTRGVDTQYF
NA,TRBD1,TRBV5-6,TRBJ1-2,TGTGCCAGCAGCGGACGGACAGGGGGAGACTATGGCTACACCTTC,CASSGRTGGDYGYTF
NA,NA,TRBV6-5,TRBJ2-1,TGTGCCAGCACCCCTACTCCGGGAGCGGCCAATGAGCAGTTCTTC,CASTPTPGAANEQFF
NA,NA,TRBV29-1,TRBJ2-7,TGCAGCGTTGAGAAGAGTACCTACGAGCAGTACTTC,CSVEKSTYEQYF
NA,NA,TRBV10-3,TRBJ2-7,TGTGCCACCCAAGATAAAGGGGGGGATACCTACGAGCAGTACTTC,CATQDKGGDTYEQYF
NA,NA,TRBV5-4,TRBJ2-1,TGTGCCAGCAGCTCAAGCCGGGAGTACTACAATGAGCAGTTCTTC,CASSSSREYYNEQFF
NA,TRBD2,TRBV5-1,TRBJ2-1,TGCGCCAGCAGCTTAGGGGACTACCAGATTGAGCAGTTCTTC,CASSLGDYQIEQFF
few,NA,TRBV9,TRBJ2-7,TGTGCCAGCAGCGTAGGGAAAGGGGCTTACGAGCAGTACTTC,CASSVGKGAYEQYF
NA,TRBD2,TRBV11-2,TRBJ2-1,TGTGCCAGCAGCTTATATAGCGGGAGGGTTGTGCGGCAGTTCTTC,CASSLYSGRVVRQFF
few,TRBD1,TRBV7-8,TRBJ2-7,TGTGCCAGCAGCTTAGCTGGCGGACGGACAGGGGACGAGCAGTACTTC,CASSLAGGRTGDEQYF
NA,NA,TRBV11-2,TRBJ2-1,TGTGCCAGCAGCTTAGTAGGGCCGGGGGAGCAGTTCTTC,CASSLVGPGEQFF
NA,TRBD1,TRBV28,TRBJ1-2,TGTGCCAGCAGTGTGGACAGGGGTTATGTGTATGGCTACACCTTC,CASSVDRGYVYGYTF
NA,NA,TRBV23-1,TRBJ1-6,TGCGCCAGCAGTCATTGTGGGAGGGAGGATTCACCCCTCCACTTT,CASSHCGREDSPLHF
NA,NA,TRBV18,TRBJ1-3,TGTGCCAGCTCACCAACATCCGACTCTGGAAACACCATATATTTT,CASSPTSDSGNTIYF
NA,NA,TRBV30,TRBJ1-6,TGTGCCTGGAGATTAAAAGGGGGCTCCTATAATTCACCCCTCCACTTT,CAWRLKGGSYNSPLHF
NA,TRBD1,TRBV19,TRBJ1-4,TGTGCCAGTAGTCCATACAGGGGTGTTAATGAAAAACTGTTTTTT,CASSPYRGVNEKLFF
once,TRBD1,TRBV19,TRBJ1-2,TGTGCCAGTAGTATAGCCCGCCGACAGGGGCTGCCAGAAAGATGGGGCTACACCTTC,CASSIARRQGLPERWGYTF
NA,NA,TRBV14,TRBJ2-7,TGTGCCAGCAGCCAAGATATCCGGGTAGAGCAGTACTTC,CASSQDIRVEQYF